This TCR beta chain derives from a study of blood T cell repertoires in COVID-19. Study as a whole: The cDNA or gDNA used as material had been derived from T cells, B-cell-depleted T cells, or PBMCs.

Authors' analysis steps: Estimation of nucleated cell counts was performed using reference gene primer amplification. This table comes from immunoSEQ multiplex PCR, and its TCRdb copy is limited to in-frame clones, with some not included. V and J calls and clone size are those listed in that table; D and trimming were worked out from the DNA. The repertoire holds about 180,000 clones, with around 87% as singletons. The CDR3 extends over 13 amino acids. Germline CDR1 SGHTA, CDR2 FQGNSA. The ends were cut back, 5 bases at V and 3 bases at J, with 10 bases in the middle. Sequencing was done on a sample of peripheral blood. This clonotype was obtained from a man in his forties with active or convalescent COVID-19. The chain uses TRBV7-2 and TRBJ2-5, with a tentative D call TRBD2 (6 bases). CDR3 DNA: TGTGCCAGCAGCCGGGACTTTAAAGAGACCCAGTACTTC. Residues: CASSRDFKETQYF.